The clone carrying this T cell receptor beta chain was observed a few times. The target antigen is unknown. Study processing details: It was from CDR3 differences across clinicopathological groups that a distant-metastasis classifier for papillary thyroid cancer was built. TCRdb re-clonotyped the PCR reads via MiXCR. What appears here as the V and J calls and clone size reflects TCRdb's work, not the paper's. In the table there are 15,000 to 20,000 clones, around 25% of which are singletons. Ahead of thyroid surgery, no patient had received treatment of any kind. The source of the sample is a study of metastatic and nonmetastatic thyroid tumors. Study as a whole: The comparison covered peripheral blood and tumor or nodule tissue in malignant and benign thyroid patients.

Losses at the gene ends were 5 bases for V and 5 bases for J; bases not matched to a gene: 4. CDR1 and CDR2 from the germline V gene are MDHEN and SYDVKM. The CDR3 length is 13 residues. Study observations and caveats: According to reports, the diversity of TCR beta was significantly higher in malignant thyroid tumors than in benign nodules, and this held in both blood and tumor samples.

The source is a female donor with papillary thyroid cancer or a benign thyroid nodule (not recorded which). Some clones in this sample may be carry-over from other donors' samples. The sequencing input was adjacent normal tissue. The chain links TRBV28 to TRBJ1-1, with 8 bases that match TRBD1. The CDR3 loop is CASSLGQGTEAFF. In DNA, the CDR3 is TGTGCCAGCAGTCTCGGACAGGGTACTGAAGCTTTCTTT.